The present T cell receptor (beta chain) was sequenced within a study of blood T cell repertoires in COVID-19. Looking at the study overall: Sites in the United States, Italy and Spain provided acute and convalescent COVID-19 samples. The analysed material was cDNA or gDNA that came from T cells, B-cell-depleted T cells, or PBMCs.

Study members were between 18 and 89 years old and lived in roughly 24 US regions. Exposed study participants had met a COVID-19 case within 2 weeks before entry. Using immunoSEQ multiplex PCR, the repertoire was profiled, and TCRdb retains in-frame clones only, with some absent. Seen here are fewer than 350,000 clones, roughly 90% observed once, and the top ten hold 0.85% to 1.3%. This receptor was taken from a woman aged 25 to 45 who had been exposed to COVID-19. Material: PBMCs or T cells enriched from blood (not recorded which).

The CDR3 region has the DNA TGTGCCAGCAGACTGACAGCGAACACCGGGGAGCTGTTTTTT. Amino acids: CASRLTANTGELFF. The rearrangement links TRBV6-5 to TRBJ2-2; D perhaps matches TRBD1 (5 bases). This CDR3 contains 14 residues. Trimming pared 6 bases from V and 0 bases from J, leaving 8 bases between. The V gene's germline CDR1 is MNHEY and CDR2 SVGAGI.